Following are 4 T cell receptor beta chains from one sample sequenced in a study of T cells in Graves' hyperthyroidism and ophthalmopathy. It was RNA transcripts that yielded the amplified TCR beta CDR3 regions. Using the HTBI primer set, a first-round RT-PCR was run on the TCR CDR3. TCRdb fed the multiplex PCR reads into MiXCR, producing one record per CDR3 protein. This table holds about 600,000 distinct CDR3 sequences, more than 13% found once. The sequenced material came from blood. The receptors derive from a woman between 18 and 29 years old with Graves' ophthalmopathy.

At least ten counts were recorded for this clonotype. This chain connects TRBV4-1 to TRBJ2-1, with TRBD2 matching over 14 bases. Germline V CDR1 and CDR2: MGHRA, YSYEKL. CDR3 size: 18 residues. J gave up 10 bases and V 1 base, and 12 bases lay outside the gene matches. CDR3 nucleotide sequence: TGCGCCAGCAGCCAAGCCCTCCTCGGACTAGCGGGAGGAGGAGAGCAGTTCTTC. Its protein is CASSQALLGLAGGGEQFF.

The chain employs TRBV4-2 and TRBJ1-1, with TRBD1 as a possible D gene (6 bases). Per the germline V gene, CDR1 is LGHNA and CDR2 is YNFKEQ. Trimming left V 1 base short and J 5 bases short, with 32 bases between. This CDR3 has 21 amino acids. CDR3 region: CASSQVNFLAEPTLRGTEAFF. For the CDR3, the DNA is TGTGCCAGCAGCCAAGTTAACTTTCTGGCAGAGCCTACACTTAGGGGGACTGAAGCTTTCTTT.

The chain has TRBV6-1 and TRBJ1-5, with D hard to call. This CDR3 spans 14 amino acids. Trimming left V 8 bases short and J 0 bases short, with 11 bases between. The V gene's germline CDR1 is MNHNS and CDR2 SASEGT. The CDR3 loop is CASGGGYSNQPQHF. CDR3 in DNA: TGTGCCAGCGGAGGTGGATATAGCAATCAGCCCCAGCATTTT.

There are many counts of this clonotype. The V call is TRBV2, the J call TRBJ2-5, with 11 bases aligning to TRBD2. The V segment lost 6 bases and the J segment 2 bases; nucleotides outside the gene matches: 5. This CDR3 has 15 amino acids. The germline CDR1 and CDR2 sequences are SNHLY and FYNNEI. For the CDR3, the DNA is TGTGCCAGCAGGGACGGGACTAGCGGACAAGAGACCCAGTACTTC. Its translation is CASRDGTSGQETQYF.